The 8 T cell receptor beta chains listed next were all sequenced from one sample in a study of blood T cell repertoires in COVID-19. Method: immunoSEQ multiplex PCR; TCRdb's copy keeps in-frame clones and lacks some. The sample lists 100,000 or so clones, around 90% seen once, with roughly 6% in the top ten. Sequenced input: peripheral blood. These receptors were obtained from a woman between 55 and 75 years old with acute or convalescent COVID-19.

CDR3 region: CSAEGGQGIQNEQYF. In nucleotides, the CDR3 is TGCAGCGCCGAGGGGGGACAGGGGATACAGAACGAGCAGTACTTC. This chain connects TRBV29-1 to TRBJ2-7; 10 bases fit TRBD1. The CDR3 totals 15 residues. The V segment lost 7 bases and the J segment 5 bases; nucleotides outside the gene matches: 14. Germline values: CDR1 SQVTM, CDR2 ANQGSEA.

The V gene is TRBV10-3, the J gene TRBJ1-5; D is unclear. Germline V CDR1 and CDR2: ENHRY, SYGVKD. V lost 0 bases and J lost 4, with 7 bases in between. The CDR3 consists of 14 residues. CDR3 region: CAISESVVNQPQHF. The CDR3 coding sequence is TGTGCCATCAGTGAGTCTGTAGTTAATCAGCCCCAGCATTTT.

V is TRBV24-1 and J is TRBJ2-1, with 8 bases matching TRBD2. Germline assignment: CDR1 KGHDR and CDR2 SFDVKD. The J segment lost 7 bases and the V segment lost 4 bases, leaving 8 bases of the junction unmatched. The CDR3 covers 15 residues. CDR3 in DNA: TGTGCCACCAGTGACCCCCGGGGGGGGGTAAATGAGCAGTTCTTC. Encoded protein: CATSDPRGGVNEQFF.

The chain employs TRBV24-1 and TRBJ2-1; 9 bases align to TRBD1. V lost 1 base and J lost 6; bases outside the gene matches: 3. This CDR3 has 15 amino acids. Per the germline V gene, CDR1 is KGHDR and CDR2 is SFDVKD. The CDR3 sequence is CATSDFGQGRNEQFF. CDR3 DNA sequence: TGTGCCACCAGTGATTTCGGACAGGGGCGCAATGAGCAGTTCTTC.

This chain links TRBV5-1 with TRBJ2-5; 8 nucleotides align to TRBD2. Germline CDR1 and CDR2: SGHRS and YFSETQ. Unmatched junction bases numbered 3, after V lost 2 bases and J lost 3 bases. CDR3 length: 14 amino acids. In nucleotides, the CDR3 is TGCGCCAGCAGCTTTAGCGGGGAGAAAGAGACCCAGTACTTC. Amino acid sequence: CASSFSGEKETQYF.

V and J are TRBV5-4 and TRBJ1-2; the match to TRBD1 covers 7 bases. This CDR3 has 15 amino acids. Looked up from germline, CDR1 is SGHNT and CDR2 is YYREEE (reference sequence). The V segment lost 3 bases and the J segment 0 bases; nucleotides outside the gene matches: 5. DNA for the CDR3: TGTGCCAGCAGCTCCGGGACAGCTGCTAACTATGGCTACACCTTC. It specifies CASSSGTAANYGYTF.

The J gene is TRBJ1-5, the V gene TRBV30; a possible D gene is TRBD1 (5 bases). This CDR3 is built from 15 residues. Germline V gene data show CDR1 as GTSNPN and CDR2 as SVGIG (reference sequence). V dropped 0 bases and J dropped 5 bases, with 14 bases sitting between them. This CDR3 is CAWSVGRRGYQPQHF. CDR3 bases: TGTGCCTGGAGTGTAGGTCGGAGGGGTTATCAGCCCCAGCATTTT.

CDR3: CASSFQGTSTDTQYF. CDR3 DNA sequence: TGCGCCAGCAGCTTCCAGGGAACGAGCACAGATACGCAGTATTTT. This rearrangement joins TRBV5-1 to TRBJ2-3, with D perhaps matching TRBD1 (5 bases). Germline V gives CDR1 SGHRS, CDR2 YFSETQ. The V gene lost 2 bases and the J gene lost 0 bases, with 10 bases spanning the gap. The CDR3 is made up of 15 amino acids.